This TCR beta chain was recorded in a study of regulatory T cells in long-lasting Graves disease. Whole-study results and caveats: With some 2,800 shared public clonotypes, persistent patients exceeded new patients, who shared approximately 880.

Time point noted: newly diagnosed GD, antithyroid drugs for less than 3 months. From RNA extracted from PBMCs, the TCR library was made. This clonotype has a handful of counts. Its antigen is unidentified. Arm-PCR of CDR3 regions with iRepertoire HTBI primers generated TCR beta libraries. TCRdb re-derived calls from the multiplex PCR reads in MiXCR, one entry per CDR3 protein. The repertoire has 550,000 to 650,000 distinct CDR3 sequences, around 16% of them found once; the top ten carry around 13%. Trimming removed 5 bases from V and 1 base from J; junction bases left unmatched: 9. This CDR3 has 17 residues. From germline, CDR1 is SGHRS and CDR2 YFSETQ. These same records also appear under a second study, on T cells in Graves' hyperthyroidism and ophthalmopathy. That paper states: The HTBI primer set served for first-round RT-PCR of the TCR CDR3. Blood held most thyroid clonotypes expanded above 0.001 frequency.

The TCR originated in a man younger than 30 with Graves disease. The sequencing here drew on peripheral blood mononuclear cells (PBMCs), taken at new diagnosis, from a patient treated with antithyroid drugs. This rearrangement joins TRBV5-1 to TRBJ2-2; 9 nucleotides match TRBD1. CDR3 sequence: CASRPGQGIGNTGELFF. The DNA for the CDR3 is TGCGCCAGCAGACCGGGACAGGGAATCGGGAACACCGGGGAGCTGTTTTTT.